Detailed here is one TCR beta chain. Repertoires were generated with immunoSEQ multiplex PCR, while TCRdb's copy carries only in-frame clones and drops some. This repertoire shows about 160,000 clones, approximately 88% found once; its top ten account for about 4.5%. The entry originates in a study of T cell responses to AZD1222 COVID-19 vaccine. The CDR3 is made up of 14 amino acids. V was trimmed by 3 bases and J by 3 bases, leaving 10 bases between them. The germline V gene has CDR1 SGHDT and CDR2 YYEEEE. The receptor's source is an adult who received the AZD1222 COVID-19 vaccine. This sequence joins TRBV5-6 and TRBJ1-5, with a tentative D call TRBD1 (5 bases). This material consisted of peripheral blood, taken 28 days after the second AZD1222 dose. In DNA, the CDR3 is TGTGCCAGCAGCTCCAACAGGTACAATCAGCCCCAGCATTTT. It translates to CASSSNRYNQPQHF.